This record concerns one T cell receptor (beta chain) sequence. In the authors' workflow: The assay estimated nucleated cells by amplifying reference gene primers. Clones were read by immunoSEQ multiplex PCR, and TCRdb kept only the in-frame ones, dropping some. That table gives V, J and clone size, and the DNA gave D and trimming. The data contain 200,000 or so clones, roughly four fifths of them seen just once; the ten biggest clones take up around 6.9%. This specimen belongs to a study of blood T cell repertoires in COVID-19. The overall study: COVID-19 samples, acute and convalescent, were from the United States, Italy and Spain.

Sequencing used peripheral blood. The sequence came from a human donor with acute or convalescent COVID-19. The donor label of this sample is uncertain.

The chain's CDR3 is CASSLRLAGVNEQFF. The CDR3 bases are TGTGCCAGCAGCTTACGACTAGCGGGAGTCAATGAGCAGTTCTTC. The rearrangement links TRBV7-9 to TRBJ2-1; 12 positions match TRBD2. This CDR3 contains 15 residues. Germline trimming cut 2 bases from V and 6 bases from J; bases unmatched to any gene: 2. Looked up from germline, CDR1 is SEHNR and CDR2 is FQNEAQ (reference sequence). The complete variable domain, with remaining parts taken from reference TRBV7-9 and TRBJ2-1, reads DTGVSQNPRHKITKRGQNVTFRCDPISEHNRLYWYRQTLGQGPEFLTYFQNEAQLEKSRLLSDRFSAERPKGSFSTLEIQRTEQGDSAMYLCASSLRLAGVNEQFFGPGTRLTVL.